The next 18 T cell receptor beta chains were all read from a single sample in a study of CD8+ T cells in alopecia areata. RNA was extracted and reverse transcribed into cDNA as the sequencing template. Some clones are missing from TCRdb's copy, which holds only in-frame ones; the method was immunoSEQ multiplex PCR. The sample presents around 110,000 clones, none singletons. The specimen sequenced was lesional skin. The source of these receptors is a C3H/HeJ mouse with alopecia areata. The mice in this strain carry MHC haplotype H2-k.

This clone was picked up a small number of times. The germline and genes are mouse ones. The read finishes 4 residues shy of the CDR3 end, and the germline J gene is used to complete it. The V gene is TRBV13-3, the J gene TRBJ1-2, with 8 bases matching TRBD1. CDR3 size: 14 residues. The V gene end was trimmed by 5 bases and the J gene end by 3 bases; junction bases not matched to a gene: 6. CDR1 and CDR2 (germline): NNHDY, SYVADS. CDR3: CASRSGGRDSDYTF. The covered CDR3 bases are TGTGCCAGCAGGTCAGGGGGCCGGGACTCC.

This clone was seen a handful of times. Genes and germline are mouse. The sequenced fragment ends 4 residues before the CDR3 boundary, so the rest is inferred from the germline J gene. The genes are TRBV13-3 and TRBJ1-1, with 7 bases lining up with TRBD1. V shed 2 bases and J 3 bases; nucleotides not matched to a gene: 7. The CDR3 runs 15 residues. Germline V gene sequence: CDR1 NNHDY, CDR2 SYVADS. CDR3 bases read: TGTGCCAGCAGTGAGCCGGGACAGCGGGACACA. Protein sequence: CASSEPGQRDT. The CDR3, in full, reads CASSEPGQRDTEVFF.

Notes on this clone: The listed genes are named as in mouse. The CDR3 extends 4 residues past the end of the read, so its final part is completed from the germline J gene. The chain uses TRBV13-1 and TRBJ2-5, with TRBD1 identical over 7 bases. This CDR3 is 14 amino acids long. Germline V gene sequence: CDR1 NSHNY, CDR2 SYGAGN. The covered CDR3 bases are TGTGCCAGCAGTGATGCACCAGGGGGAGAC. Translation gives CASSDAPGGD. The CDR3 in full is CASSDAPGGDTQYF.

Details on this clone: Mouse gene names and germline throughout. Read data end 4 residues before the CDR3 end; the end is taken from the germline J gene. J is TRBJ1-1 and V is TRBV13-3, with TRBD1 identical over 9 bases. Trimming took 0 bases from V and 4 from J; bases not matched to a gene: 4. The CDR3 loop spans 15 amino acids. The germline CDR1 and CDR2 sequences are NNHDY and SYVADS. CDR3: CASSDGQGEVTEVFF. Incomplete CDR3 DNA: TGTGCCAGCAGTGATGGACAGGGGGAAGTCACA.

This clone showed up many times. Genes and germline come from the mouse. The CDR3 end lies 4 residues beyond the end of the read and is filled in from the germline J gene. The V gene is TRBV13-3, the J gene TRBJ2-7, with TRBD2 matching 9 bases. The CDR3 loop spans 15 amino acids. In germline, CDR1 is NNHDY, CDR2 SYVADS. The J segment lost 0 bases and the V segment lost 4 bases, leaving 5 bases of the junction unmatched. The part of the CDR3 DNA that was read is TGTGCCAGCAGTTGGACTGGGGCCAGCTCCTAT. Protein sequence: CASSWTGASSY. The CDR3 as a whole reads CASSWTGASSYEQYF.

This clone was seen repeatedly, ten times or more. Gene names refer to mouse genes. The read gets to within 4 residues of the CDR3 end, and the germline J gene fills in the rest. The chain combines TRBV13-3 with TRBJ2-4, with a possible D match to TRBD1 (5 bases). There are 13 residues in the CDR3. CDR1 and CDR2 (germline): NNHDY, SYVADS. CDR3 bases read: TGTGCCAGCAGTGATGCAGACAGAAAC. Encoded protein: CASSDADRN. The whole CDR3 sequence is CASSDADRNTLYF.

This clone has more than one count but fewer than ten. Genes and germline are mouse. The CDR3 end is not reached by the read, which stops 4 residues before it; the germline J gene fills it in. This sequence joins TRBV13-3 and TRBJ2-2; TRBD1 aligns across 9 bases. V gave up 1 base and J gave up 4 bases; unmatched junction bases: 5. There are 16 residues in the CDR3. CDR1 and CDR2 (germline): NNHDY, SYVADS. The CDR3 is CASSDSGTGSTGQLYF. The DNA read from the CDR3 is TGTGCCAGCAGTGATAGTGGGACAGGGTCCACCGGG.

This clone was seen only a few times. All gene names here are mouse names. The DNA ends 4 residues before the CDR3 does, and the rest of the CDR3 is filled in from the germline J gene. V usage is TRBV19 and J usage is TRBJ2-3; 11 positions agree with TRBD2. The CDR3 has 17 residues. Germline trimming cut 6 bases from V and 0 bases from J; bases unmatched to any gene: 9. The germline CDR1 and CDR2 sequences are FNHDT and SITEND (reference sequence). The covered CDR3 bases are TGTGCCAGCAACCGCCGGGACTGGGGGTCTAGTGCAGAA. Amino acid sequence: CASNRRDWGSSAE. Given in full, the CDR3 is CASNRRDWGSSAETLYF.

Notes on this clone: Gene names are the mouse ones. Read data end 4 residues before the CDR3 end; the end is taken from the germline J gene. The gene calls are TRBV29 and TRBJ2-7; a weak D match, TRBD1 (5 bases). Germline V gene sequence: CDR1 MSHET, CDR2 SYDVDS. This CDR3 spans 11 amino acids. The covered CDR3 bases are TGTGCTAGCAGTGGCAGGGAT. This sequence encodes CASSGRD. The complete CDR3 sequence is CASSGRDEQYF.

As concerns this clone: Genes and germline come from the mouse. From the germline J gene comes the end of the CDR3, since the read stops 4 residues before it. The chain recombines TRBV1 with TRBJ2-3, with 10 bases that match TRBD2. The V gene end was trimmed by 0 bases and the J gene end by 0 bases; junction bases not matched to a gene: 9. The V gene's germline CDR1 is NSQYPW and CDR2 LRSPGD (reference sequence). The CDR3 consists of 19 residues. Here the CDR3 reads CTCSADGGLGASSAETLYF. Incomplete CDR3 DNA: TGCACCTGCAGTGCAGATGGCGGACTGGGGGCCTCTAGTGCAGAA.

This clone has only a few counts. Gene labels here are mouse ones. The read stops 4 residues short of the end of the CDR3; the missing end is completed from the germline J gene. The rearrangement joins TRBV1 to TRBJ1-1; 10 nucleotides line up with TRBD1. Germline CDR1 NSQYPW, CDR2 LRSPGD (reference sequence). Germline trimming cut 3 bases from V and 4 bases from J; bases unmatched to any gene: 5. The CDR3 is made up of 15 amino acids. CDR3 protein: CTCSASTGGTTEVFF. The CDR3 bases that were read are TGCACCTGCAGTGCCTCGACAGGGGGCACCACA.

The sample holds a few counts of this clone. Genes and germline are mouse. The sequence runs out 4 residues before the end of the CDR3; the remainder is reconstructed from the germline J gene. This chain joins TRBV1 and TRBJ2-7; 8 bases match TRBD2. The CDR3 spans 15 residues. The junction had 6 bases not matched to a gene; V was cut back by 5 bases and J by 0 bases. The germline CDR1 and CDR2 sequences are NSQYPW and LRSPGD (reference sequence). The part of the CDR3 DNA that was read is TGCACCTGCAGTCCGACTGGGGCGAGCTCCTAT. Translating gives CTCSPTGASSY. The entire CDR3 is CTCSPTGASSYEQYF.

This clone has at least ten counts. At residue 13, the TCRdb amino acid sequence and the translated nucleotide sequence differ, so the protein here is the DNA translation. Germline and genes here are mouse. Coverage ceases 3 residues before the CDR3 finishes, and the germline J gene fills in the end. The chain links TRBV13-3 to TRBJ1-6; D possibly corresponds to TRBD1 (6 bases). TRBJ1-6 is labeled an ORF, and its function is uncertain. This CDR3 is built from 16 residues. Trimming took 0 bases from V and 1 from J, leaving 8 bases between them. Germline V gives CDR1 NNHDY, CDR2 SYVADS. The CDR3 reads CASSDGGQSYNSPLYF. CDR3 bases read: TGTGCCAGCAGTGATGGGGGACAATCCTATAATTCGCCC.

With regard to this clone: Any gene name here is a mouse gene name. Coverage ceases 4 residues before the CDR3 finishes, and the germline J gene fills in the end. The rearrangement uses TRBV13-1 and TRBJ1-1, with D possibly being TRBD1 (5 bases). V was pared by 2 bases and J by 0 bases, with 8 bases between. This CDR3 is 14 amino acids long. Germline lookup yields CDR1 NSHNY and CDR2 SYGAGN. The CDR3 bases that were read are TGTGCCAGCAGTGAGAGGGGATCAAACACA. This codes for CASSERGSNT. The whole CDR3 sequence reads CASSERGSNTEVFF.

Regarding this clone: Mouse gene names apply. The CDR3 end is not reached by the read, which stops 4 residues before it; the germline J gene fills it in. V gene TRBV5 combines with J gene TRBJ2-7; D possibly corresponds to TRBD1 (6 bases). Trimming left V 0 bases short and J 3 bases short, with 12 bases between. CDR3 size: 15 residues. Germline V lookup: CDR1 LGHNA, CDR2 YNLKQL (reference sequence). CDR3 sequence reads: CASSQDAGQNYEQYF. The sequenced CDR3 bases are TGTGCCAGCAGCCAAGATGCGGGACAAAACTAT.

This clone was counted at least ten times. The protein given in TCRdb and the translation of the DNA differ at residue 11, and the sequence presented here derives from the DNA. Gene and germline names: mouse. Read coverage stops 3 residues before the CDR3 terminus; the germline J gene supplies the remainder. V usage is TRBV13-3 and J usage is TRBJ1-3, with 9 bases matching TRBD1. CDR1 and CDR2 (germline): NNHDY, SYVADS. Losses at the gene ends were 6 bases for V and 2 bases for J; bases not matched to a gene: 3. The CDR3 runs to 14 residues. The DNA read from the CDR3 is TGTGCCAGCAACGACAGGGGGACTGGAAATACG. Protein product: CASNDRGTGNT. The full CDR3 is CASNDRGTGNTLYF.

This clone has only a few counts. Genes here carry mouse names. Read sequence stops 4 residues before the CDR3 end, and the germline J gene provides the missing end. The rearrangement joins TRBV19 to TRBJ1-4; TRBD1 matches at 12 bases. This CDR3 is built from 16 residues. V lost 5 bases and J lost 6; bases outside the gene matches: 8. Germline CDR1 FNHDT, CDR2 SITEND (reference sequence). CDR3: CASSPVGQGADERLFF. The CDR3 bases that were read are TGTGCCAGCAGCCCCGTGGGACAGGGGGCGGACGAA.

Only a few counts were recorded for this clone. Mouse germline and gene names are used. The CDR3 DNA, read in part, is TGTGCAAGCAGCCGGGACAGCGCAAACTCC. Translating gives CASSRDSANS. The full-length CDR3 reads as CASSRDSANSDYTF. The rearrangement joins TRBV16 to TRBJ1-2, with TRBD1 matching over 7 bases. The read terminates 4 residues before the CDR3 end, so the remaining end is supplied by the germline J gene. The CDR3 contains 14 residues. Looked up from germline, CDR1 is SGHSA and CDR2 is FRNQAP. The trim removed 5 bases at V and 0 bases at J, leaving 3 bases unmatched.